This section outlines one T cell receptor beta chain sequence together with its context. In its sample, this clone was seen once. No cognate antigen has been identified for it. No much larger clonotype is one base removed from it; base qualities were not supplied. The germline V gene provides CDR1 KGHSH and CDR2 LQKENI. Trimming takes 0 bases from V and 1 base from J, and the germline ends sit 8 bases apart. From cysteine to phenylalanine, the CDR3 is 15 amino acids long. The CDR3 DNA has 45 bases and is translated from base 1. Every depressed patient was matched in pairs with a non-depressed control on sex, age, current smoking status and body mass index. Every participant was of European descent. Patients were diagnosed with major depressive disorder by DSM-IV criteria and had a Hamilton Rating Scale for Depression score of 18 or higher. For at least 8 weeks before enrollment, patients had taken no psychiatric medication of any kind, antidepressants included. Among the patients, depression severity spanned the moderate-to-severe range. Participants were excluded if they had major medical conditions, Axis I/II comorbidities, regular medication or illicit drug use, or weekly alcohol intake above 100 g. From each participant, about 30 ml of peripheral blood was collected into EDTA tubes. Magnetic negative selection with the BD IMag Human CD4 T Lymphocyte Enrichment Set was used to purify CD4+ T cells from thawed PBMCs. A purity of approximately 95% was typically achieved with the CD4+ enrichment method, as confirmed by flow cytometry. A subgroup of a few case-control pairs, chosen blind to chemokine receptor expression and flow-cytometric repertoire skewing results, underwent TCRbeta sequencing. Every blood sample was taken in the morning at 8:00 a.m., after which PBMCs were separated out using Ficoll-Hypaque gradient centrifugation. Until being assayed, PBMCs were kept in liquid nitrogen after cryopreservation by gradual cooling to -80 degrees C.

The Qiagen DNeasy Blood and Tissue Kit was used to extract total genomic DNA from purified CD4+ T cells. The TCRbeta CDR3 region, defined according to IMGT, was amplified and sequenced using immunoSEQ immunosequencing protocols. Per the authors' processing: Raw sequence data were preprocessed by the immunoSEQ service for PCR and sequencing error correction. The sequence data were imported into the immunoSEQ Analyzer and were further analyzed using VDJtools v1.0.7. The paired Wilcoxon signed-rank test was applied to assess differences between patients and controls. TCRdb retrieved this table from immuneACCESS and kept in-frame rearrangements only. Not all clones are present; in checked studies, unresolved V genes account for under half, and no reason is known for the remainder. Clone size and the V and J calls come from that table; the DNA yielded D and trimming. Present in this sample are approximately 12,000 clones, under 95% of which were seen just once. In total, the top ten clones hold more than 1.5% of the sample.

The data were taken from a study of untreated major depressive disorder (dated by TCRdb to about 2018). Study-wide context: A cross-sectional case-control design was used to compare T cell phenotype and TCR repertoire between antidepressant-free major depressive disorder patients and individually matched non-depressed controls. The sequencing was a follow-up to the differences in Vbeta 5.1, Vbeta 11 and Vbeta 22 usage that flow cytometry had picked up across the whole cohort.

What the research found in general, with its limitations: Because of the strict matching and exclusion criteria, the study sample was comparatively small, which limits how generalizable the findings are. For the sequencing comparisons, one-tailed planned tests were applied to only three Vbeta families that had been selected in advance. In the sequencing data, TRBV25-01 and TRBV02-01 usage matched the flow-cytometry pattern but was not statistically significant. Sequencing confirmed higher TRBV05-01 (Vbeta 5.1) usage among CD4+ T cells of depressed patients than controls, with p = 0.040 in a one-tailed test. In every sequenced subject, the top five TRBV05-01 clones were all identified as private clones.

The sample taken for sequencing was CD4+ T cells from PBMCs. Recombination joined TRBV18 with TRBJ2-3; the D gene assignment is ambiguous. The receptor was isolated from a woman under 40 with major depressive disorder. CDR3 region: CASSPPRAGTDTQYF. The DNA sequence follows: TGTGCCAGCTCACCACCTCGGGCGGGCACAGATACGCAGTATTTT.